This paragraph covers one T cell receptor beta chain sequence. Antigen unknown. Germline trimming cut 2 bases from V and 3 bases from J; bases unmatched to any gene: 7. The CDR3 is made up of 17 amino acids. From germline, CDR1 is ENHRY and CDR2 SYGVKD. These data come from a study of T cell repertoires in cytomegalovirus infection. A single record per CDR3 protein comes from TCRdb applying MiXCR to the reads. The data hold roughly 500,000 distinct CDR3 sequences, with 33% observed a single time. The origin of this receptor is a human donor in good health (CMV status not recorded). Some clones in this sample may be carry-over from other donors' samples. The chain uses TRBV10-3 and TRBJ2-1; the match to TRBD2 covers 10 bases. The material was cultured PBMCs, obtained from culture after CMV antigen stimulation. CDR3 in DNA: TGTGCCATCAGTGAGGGTTCGGGACTAGCGAGCTACAATGAGCAGTTCTTC. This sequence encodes CAISEGSGLASYNEQFF.